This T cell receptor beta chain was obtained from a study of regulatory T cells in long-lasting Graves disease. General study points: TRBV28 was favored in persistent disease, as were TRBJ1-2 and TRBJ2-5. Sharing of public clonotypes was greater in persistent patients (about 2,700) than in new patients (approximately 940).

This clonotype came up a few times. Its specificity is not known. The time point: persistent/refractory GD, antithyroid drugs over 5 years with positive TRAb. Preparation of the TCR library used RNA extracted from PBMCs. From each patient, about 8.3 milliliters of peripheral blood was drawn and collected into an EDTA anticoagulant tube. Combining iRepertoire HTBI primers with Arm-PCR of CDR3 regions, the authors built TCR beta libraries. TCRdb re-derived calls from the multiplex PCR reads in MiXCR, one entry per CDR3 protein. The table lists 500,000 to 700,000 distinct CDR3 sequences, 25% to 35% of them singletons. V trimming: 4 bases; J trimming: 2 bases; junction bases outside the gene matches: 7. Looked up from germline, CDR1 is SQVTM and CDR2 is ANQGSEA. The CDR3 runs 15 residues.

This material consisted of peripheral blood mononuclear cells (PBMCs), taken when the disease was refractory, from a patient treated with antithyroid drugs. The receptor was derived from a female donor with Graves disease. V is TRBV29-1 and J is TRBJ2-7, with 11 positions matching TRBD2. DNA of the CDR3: TGCAGCGTTGCGGGACTAGCGGAGGGGGCCTACGAGCAGTACTTC. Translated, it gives CSVAGLAEGAYEQYF.